This T cell receptor beta chain comes out of a study of T-cell reconstitution after alpha-beta-depleted transplantation in children. Whole-study findings and limits: Expanded graft clones, several hundred of them, were reportedly the source of alpha-beta T cells about two months after transplant. Hyperexpanded clones declined; after one year, newly produced T cells mostly supplied diversity. Certain patients had high TCRbeta diversity at day 60, and it came from recipient T cells and thymic progenitors that survived.

Trimming shortened V by 2 bases and J by 2 bases, and 13 bases separated the two germline ends. CDR3 length: 15 residues. Unique molecular identifiers were incorporated when the TCRbeta library was constructed. TCRdb reprocessed the PCR reads with MiXCR, giving one entry per CDR3 protein. The table includes hundreds of thousands of distinct CDR3 sequences, roughly 17% detected once. A few counts support this clonotype. The antigen is unknown. The sequence was collected from a boy in the first two years of life who had a stem cell transplant for Wiskott-Aldrich syndrome, so the T cells may come from the graft donor. The V gene is TRBV12-3 or TRBV12-4, the J gene TRBJ2-7; D might be TRBD2 (5 bases). The sample was PBMCs, mostly from graft donor cells, taken 360 days after TCRalphabeta/CD19-depleted stem cell transplant. The CDR3 region has the DNA TGTGCCAGCAGTTTAAGGGCAGCGAGGGCCTACGAGCAGTACTTC. The encoded protein is CASSLRAARAYEQYF.